This TCR beta chain was found in a study of neurological immune-mediated disorders. The cDNA was produced through 5'RACE with 10-nucleotide random UMIs. Every sequencing run generated in excess of 160 million TCR-beta sequences. These sequences covered 15-18 subjects. TCRdb reprocessed the 5' RACE reads with MiXCR, giving one entry per CDR3 protein. The sample has about 50,000 distinct CDR3 sequences, about a tenth seen once. This clonotype was seen many times. V lost 4 bases, J lost 6 bases, and 4 bases stayed unmatched. There are 15 residues in the CDR3. Germline CDR1 and CDR2: SGDLS and YYNGEE. Sequencing was carried out using PBMCs. This rearrangement joins TRBV9 to TRBJ2-1; TRBD2 matches at 13 bases. The sequence was obtained from a man in his sixties or seventies with HTLV-1-associated myelopathy (HAM/TSP). The CDR3 DNA is TGTGCCAGCAGCCTCACTAGCGGGAGGGCCAATGAGCAGTTCTTC. It translates to CASSLTSGRANEQFF.